This T cell receptor (beta chain) emerged from a study of blood T cells in healthy people across ages. Findings of the study overall: Diversity of TCR beta per million T cells declined in a roughly linear way with age. Total diversity from one million sequenced T cells was likely underestimated.

CDR1 is SNHLY, CDR2 FYNNEI, per germline. There are 14 residues in the CDR3. A second PCR of about 6 to 11 cycles used a sample-barcoded 5' primer and a J-beta primer mix. TCRdb itself ran the 5' RACE reads through MiXCR, one entry per CDR3 protein. The sample yields 1.5 million to 2 million distinct CDR3 sequences, about 30% seen once. As for this clonotype: Its antigen is not known. One end of the junction is discordant with germline, which a read error may explain.

This TCR was recovered from a woman aged 25 to 39 in good health. Material for sequencing was blood. The J gene is TRBJ1-5, the V gene TRBV2; possible D gene TRBD1, 5 bases. This CDR3 is CTSREEASYQPQHF. The DNA of the CDR3 is TGTACCAGCAGGGAAGAAGCAAGCTATCAGCCCCAGCATTTT.